This T cell receptor (beta chain) originates from a study of shared clonotypes between healthy human individuals. Findings of the study overall: Compared with memory subsets, naive subsets generally had larger estimated richness. In the sorted subsets, rarefaction showed sequencing was incomplete despite large depth.

The CDR3 is 15 amino acids. Trimming took 0 bases from V and 4 from J; bases not matched to a gene: 3. CDR1 MNHNY and CDR2 SVGAGI come from the germline V gene (reference sequence). Data came from immunoSEQ multiplex PCR; TCRdb stores just in-frame clones and leaves some out. The sample yields millions of clones, about 92% seen once. On this clone itself: Its cognate antigen is unknown.

Material for sequencing was naive CD4+ T cells sorted from blood. This sample's subset: CD45RA+ positively selected. The TCR comes from a young man in good health. The V gene is TRBV6-6, the J gene TRBJ1-1; 9 nucleotides agree with TRBD1. CDR3 nucleotide sequence: TGTGCCAGCAGTTACTCGGACAGGGGAGGCACTGAAGCTTTCTTT. It encodes CASSYSDRGGTEAFF.